What follows is one T cell receptor beta chain and its context. The target antigen is unknown. Before sequencing, viral peptide pools were used by the ViraFEST assay to expand antigen-specific CD4+ T cells. Isolating CD4+ T cells followed around nine days of culture. The study found no prior SARS-CoV-2 infection in the vaccine recipients, who tested negative for nucleocapsid antibodies. The researchers cultured around 2 million PBMC per well with approximately 11 IU/ml IL-2 and approximately 9.3 ug/ml peptides. Some clones are missing from TCRdb's copy, which holds only in-frame ones; the method was immunoSEQ multiplex PCR. The data show about 71,000 clones, approximately 70% seen once. Germline lookup yields CDR1 LNHNV and CDR2 YYDKDF (reference sequence). V was shortened by 0 bases and J by 4 bases, with 6 bases between the two germline ends. The CDR3 is 14 residues long. The entry originates in a study of vaccination effects on CD4 cells after COVID-19. About the research overall: Participants were given two doses of BNT162b2 or mRNA-1273 vaccine. Points from the study as a whole: Substantial clonal contraction characterized both infection- and vaccine-induced clones late after vaccination. Convalescent patients numbered few in the study; early post-infection timepoints were missing entirely.

The specimen was CD4+ T cells from PBMCs cultured with HCoV-OC43 spike peptides, collected before COVID-19 vaccination. Subset noted: HCoV-OC43 spike overlapping peptide pool stimulation. The rearrangement links TRBV15 to TRBJ2-2; D not resolved. This TCR was recovered from a human donor who received a COVID-19 vaccine. CDR3 residues: CATSRDGRTGELFF. The CDR3 DNA reads as TGTGCCACCAGCAGAGATGGTCGCACCGGGGAGCTGTTTTTT.